Listed below are T cell receptor beta chains from one sample, sequenced in a study of response to subunit inactivated influenza vaccine. TCRdb itself ran the RT-PCR reads through MiXCR, one entry per CDR3 protein. The sample lists hundreds of thousands of distinct CDR3 sequences, approximately 15% occurring once. This specimen was PBMCs from blood, taken roughly 15 days before vaccination. The receptor source for this set is a man in his fifties who received an inactivated influenza vaccine. Each CDR3 is given with its conserved first and last residue. The D gene is left open where the match is weak. Clone size, where shown, is once, few, many, or a class for clones that have expanded.

J gene,V gene,D gene,clone size,CDR3 DNA,CDR3 protein
TRBJ2-5,TRBV10-1,-,-,TGCGCCAGCAGTGAGTCCGGGACCCACCCGTGGGAGACCCAGTACTTC,CASSESGTHPWETQYF
TRBJ2-7,TRBV5-6,-,-,TGTGCCAGCAGCTTAACAGGGTTAAACTCCTACGAGCAGTACTTC,CASSLTGLNSYEQYF
TRBJ1-2,TRBV6-4,TRBD1,few,TGTGCCAGCAGTCACACAGGGGGTAGCGGCTACACCTTC,CASSHTGGSGYTF
TRBJ2-7,TRBV25-1,TRBD1,few,TGTGCCAGCAGTGCAACCGGGACAGGGGATTCCTACGAGCAGTACTTC,CASSATGTGDSYEQYF
TRBJ2-7,TRBV5-1,-,few,TGCGCCAGCAGCTTGGTGGCAGGGAGTACCTACGAGCAGTACTTC,CASSLVAGSTYEQYF
TRBJ2-2,TRBV6-2/TRBV6-3,-,-,TGTGCCAGCAGCAAACAGGGCAACACCGGGGAGCTGTTTTTT,CASSKQGNTGELFF
TRBJ1-5,TRBV7-2,-,-,TGTGCCAGCAGCTTGGACAGAAGCTATCAGCCCCAGCATTTT,CASSLDRSYQPQHF
TRBJ2-7,TRBV28,-,many,TGTGCCAGCAGAGTCAGCGGGCCCTCCTACGAGCAGTACTTC,CASRVSGPSYEQYF
TRBJ2-1,TRBV24-1,TRBD2,few,TGTGCCACCAGTGCTACCGCGGGGGAGGGGTCTTGGAATGAGCAGTTCTTC,CATSATAGEGSWNEQFF
TRBJ2-7,TRBV6-2/TRBV6-3,-,many,TGTGCCAGCAGTTACGTGGGCCGCTACGAGCAGTACTTC,CASSYVGRYEQYF
TRBJ1-6,TRBV12-3/TRBV12-4,-,few,TGTGCCAGCAGTTTTGGGCGGAATAATTCACCCCTCCACTTT,CASSFGRNNSPLHF
TRBJ2-2,TRBV6-1,-,-,TGTGCCAGCAGGGCTCCTGCTTTCTCCGGGGAGCTGTTTTTT,CASRAPAFSGELFF
TRBJ2-3,TRBV6-1,TRBD2,-,TGTGCCAGCACCAAGGGGACTAGCGGGGCCATAGATACGCAGTATTTT,CASTKGTSGAIDTQYF
TRBJ2-2,TRBV4-3,-,-,TGCGCCAGCAGCCAAGCTGCCGGCAGAGCGAACACCGGGGAGCTGTTTTTT,CASSQAAGRANTGELFF
TRBJ2-7,TRBV6-2/TRBV6-3,TRBD2,many,TGTGCCAGCAATATAGCGGGGTCCTACGAGCAGTACTTC,CASNIAGSYEQYF
TRBJ1-1,TRBV12-3/TRBV12-4,TRBD1,-,TGTGCCAGCAGTTTAGGACAGGGGGCGTCGGACACTGAAGCTTTCTTT,CASSLGQGASDTEAFF
TRBJ1-5,TRBV12-3/TRBV12-4,-,many,TGTGCCAGCACCCAGAGGGAGAATCAGCCCCAGCATTTT,CASTQRENQPQHF
TRBJ2-2,TRBV4-1,-,few,TGCGCCAGCAGCCAAGGACCCCGGGACTTACCAAGCGGGTTACGCACCGGGGAGCTGTTTTTT,CASSQGPRDLPSGLRTGELFF
TRBJ1-2,TRBV7-8,TRBD1,-,TGTGCCAGCAGCCCGCGCGGGACAGGACTTAACTATGGCTACACCTTC,CASSPRGTGLNYGYTF
TRBJ1-4,TRBV27,TRBD1,few,TGTGCCAGCAGTGAGACAGGGGCAGGCAGTGCAACTAATGAAAAACTGTTTTTT,CASSETGAGSATNEKLFF
TRBJ2-2,TRBV12-3/TRBV12-4,-,few,TGTGCCAGCACCACGGTCGGGGAGCTGTTTTTT,CASTTVGELFF
TRBJ2-5,TRBV6-1,-,few,TGTGCCAGCAGTGAATTTGTGGGAGTTGGAGAGACCCAGTACTTC,CASSEFVGVGETQYF
TRBJ2-6,TRBV4-3,-,-,TGCGCCAGCAGCCAAGATGAGGGCCTGACTTCTGGGGCCAACGTCCTGACTTTC,CASSQDEGLTSGANVLTF
TRBJ2-2,TRBV4-1,-,-,TGCGCCAGCAGCCAAGGTATAGGACAGAAGACCGGGGAGCTGTTTTTT,CASSQGIGQKTGELFF
TRBJ1-1,TRBV18,-,-,TGTGCCAGCTCCCCAAAGCTCCAGGGTGAGGCTGAAGCTTTCTTT,CASSPKLQGEAEAFF
TRBJ2-5,TRBV9,TRBD2,-,TGTGCCAGCAGCGTAGGGAGTAGCGGGATCCAAGAGACCCAGTACTTC,CASSVGSSGIQETQYF
TRBJ1-1,TRBV15,-,many,TGTGCCACCAGCAGACAGGGTCTGAACACTGAAGCTTTCTTT,CATSRQGLNTEAFF
TRBJ2-5,TRBV7-2,-,-,TGTGCCAGCAGCCCCTGGGAGACCCAGAACTTC,CASSPWETQNF
TRBJ2-7,TRBV6-2/TRBV6-3,TRBD1,few,TGTGCCAGCAGGGGACAGGGGTTTACCTACGAGCAGTACTTC,CASRGQGFTYEQYF
TRBJ2-5,TRBV3-1,-,many,TGTGCCAGCAGCCAATGGGAGTGGGAGTTGACCCAGTACTTC,CASSQWEWELTQYF
TRBJ1-4,TRBV24-1,-,few,TGTGCCACCAGTGATTCTCGGGCGGTCGGTGAAAAACTGTTTTTT,CATSDSRAVGEKLFF
TRBJ1-3,TRBV6-5,-,few,TGTGCCAGCAGTTACTCACAGGCCACTGGAAACACCATATATTTT,CASSYSQATGNTIYF
TRBJ2-3,TRBV12-3/TRBV12-4,TRBD2,-,TGTGCCAGCAGTAACGGACTAGCGAGCACAGATACGCAGTATTTT,CASSNGLASTDTQYF
TRBJ2-1,TRBV7-2,TRBD2,few,TGTGCCAGCAGCTTAGGGCGACTAGCGGGGCGAAGCTCCTACAATGAGCAGTTCTTC,CASSLGRLAGRSSYNEQFF
TRBJ2-6,TRBV29-1,-,-,TGCAGCGTTCCACAGGTCTCTGGGGCCAACGTCCTGACTTTC,CSVPQVSGANVLTF
TRBJ2-7,TRBV5-1,TRBD2,few,TGCGCCAGCAGCTTGGATCTAGCGGGGGTTTCCTCCTACGAGCAGTACTTC,CASSLDLAGVSSYEQYF
TRBJ2-7,TRBV29-1,-,-,TGCAGCGTTCGGGATGGTCACTCCTACGAGCAGTACTTC,CSVRDGHSYEQYF
TRBJ1-6,TRBV12-3/TRBV12-4,-,many,TGTGCCAGCAGTTTACGGGGGCTCGCTTCCAATTCACCCCTCCACTTT,CASSLRGLASNSPLHF
TRBJ2-7,TRBV12-3/TRBV12-4,TRBD2,-,TGTGCCAGCACCACCATCCCCCTTAGCGGGAGGTTTAAAATCTACGAGCAGTACTTC,CASTTIPLSGRFKIYEQYF
TRBJ2-2,TRBV5-1,-,few,TGCGCCAGCAGCCTAAAAACGGACACCGGGGAGCTGTTTTTT,CASSLKTDTGELFF
TRBJ2-3,TRBV30,TRBD2,few,TGTGCCTGGACGGCGGGGGGGGATACAGATACGCAGTATTTT,CAWTAGGDTDTQYF
TRBJ2-3,TRBV27,-,-,TGTGCCAGCAGTTTACTCCAGGACACAGATACGCAGTATTTT,CASSLLQDTDTQYF
TRBJ1-2,TRBV10-3,TRBD1,-,TGTGCCATCAGTGTGTCGGGACAGGGGAACTATGGCTACACCTTC,CAISVSGQGNYGYTF
TRBJ2-7,TRBV20-1,TRBD2,-,TGCAGTTCCGGGACTAGCGGGACCTTCTCCTACGAGCAGTACTTC,CSSGTSGTFSYEQYF
TRBJ1-2,TRBV14,-,-,TGTGCCTCAGGAGGGAAAGTTTATGGCTACACCTTC,CASGGKVYGYTF
TRBJ1-1,TRBV5-1,-,-,TGCGCCAGCAGCTTGGATGGGGGGCGAACTGAAGCTTTCTTT,CASSLDGGRTEAFF
TRBJ2-5,TRBV5-1,TRBD1,few,TGCGCCAGCAGCTTTGGACAGGGGGTTTTGGGACAAGAGACCCAGTACTTC,CASSFGQGVLGQETQYF
TRBJ1-5,TRBV24-1,-,few,TGTGCCACCAGTGATTCGCGGCGGGGGAACAATCAGCCCCAGCATTTT,CATSDSRRGNNQPQHF
TRBJ1-5,TRBV7-2,-,few,TGTGCCAGCAGCTTAGGGCGGGGGATCCCCCAGCATTTT,CASSLGRGIPQHF
TRBJ2-7,TRBV27,-,-,TGTGCCAGCGCCCCTAGGGGTGGGAACCCCCTCGAGCAGTACTTC,CASAPRGGNPLEQYF
TRBJ2-1,TRBV20-1,-,few,TGCAGTGCTAGACGACAGGTAATTAACAATGAGCAGTTCTTC,CSARRQVINNEQFF
TRBJ2-5,TRBV4-1,TRBD1,-,TGCGCCAGCAGCCAAGGCCCCCCCCGTACAGGGGTCGGTGAGACCCAGTACTTC,CASSQGPPRTGVGETQYF
TRBJ2-7,TRBV20-1,-,few,TGCAGTGCTTGGGACCGGGGGTCCTACGAGCAGTACTTC,CSAWDRGSYEQYF
TRBJ2-1,TRBV6-2/TRBV6-3,TRBD1,-,TGTGCCAGCAGTTCTGACAGGGTTGCCTACAATGAGCAGTTCTTC,CASSSDRVAYNEQFF
TRBJ2-7,TRBV4-3,-,-,TGCGCCAGCAGCCAAGAAGTTGCGACTAGGGGGGAGCAGTACTTC,CASSQEVATRGEQYF
TRBJ2-1,TRBV5-4,-,-,TGTGCCAGCAGCTTCCTAGACAGGCCTTTAGGGCAGTTCTTC,CASSFLDRPLGQFF
TRBJ2-3,TRBV9,TRBD2,-,TGTGCCAGCAGCTCAAAGGCGGGGGGACTCACAGATACGCAGTATTTT,CASSSKAGGLTDTQYF
TRBJ1-5,TRBV5-5,-,many,TGTGCCAGCAGCGGAGATAGCAATCAGCCCCAGCATTTT,CASSGDSNQPQHF
TRBJ1-1,TRBV6-2/TRBV6-3,-,many,TGTGCCAGCAGTTACTCGGGGGGCACTGAAGCTTTCTTT,CASSYSGGTEAFF
TRBJ2-5,TRBV12-3/TRBV12-4,TRBD2,-,TGTGCCAGCAGTTTAGCGGGGACTAGCGTATCCAAGCTTGAGACCCAGTACTTC,CASSLAGTSVSKLETQYF